This TCR beta chain emerged from a study of blood T cell repertoires in COVID-19. At the level of the study: The United States, Italy and Spain were the sources of the acute and convalescent COVID-19 samples.

Profiling relied on immunoSEQ multiplex PCR, and the TCRdb table lists in-frame clones only, not all of them. The sample has 200,000 to 300,000 clones, about 89% seen once; the top ten hold 1.6%. This CDR3 is 17 amino acids long. The sequenced sample consisted of peripheral blood. The V and J genes are TRBV21-1 and TRBJ1-1; the table's TRBD1 call for D was not verified on the DNA. TRBV21-1 is a pseudogene locus. The sequence was collected from a woman aged 60-75 years who had recovered from COVID-19. The CDR3 coding sequence is TGTGCCAGCAGCACATGGGGACAGGGGGGGGTTTGCACTGAAGCTTTCTTT. Translating gives CASSTWGQGGVCTEAFF.